This T cell receptor (beta chain) was identified during a study of blood T cell repertoires in COVID-19. Study-level information: COVID-19 samples from acute and convalescent phases originated in the United States, Italy and Spain. Sources were T cells, B-cell-depleted T cells, or PBMCs; the material itself was cDNA or gDNA.

Original data processing: It was from reference gene primer amplification that nucleated cell counts were estimated. Profiled with immunoSEQ multiplex PCR; TCRdb holds only in-frame clones, not every one. V and J calls and clone size are given by that table; D and trimming were obtained from the DNA. In the table there are approximately 66,000 clones, almost 90% of which are singletons. The CDR3 sequence is 14 residues long. Trimming took off 6 bases at V and 1 base at J, with 12 bases between the two ends. Per the germline V gene, CDR1 is MNHEY and CDR2 is SMNVEV (reference sequence). This clone was counted between two and nine times.

The genes are TRBV27 and TRBJ1-1, with D possibly being TRBD1 (5 bases). The sample consisted of peripheral blood. The receptor comes from a woman aged 50 to 60 with active or convalescent COVID-19. The CDR3 reads CASRIDSPNTEAFF. The CDR3 DNA sequence: TGTGCCAGCAGGATCGACAGCCCGAACACTGAAGCTTTCTTT.